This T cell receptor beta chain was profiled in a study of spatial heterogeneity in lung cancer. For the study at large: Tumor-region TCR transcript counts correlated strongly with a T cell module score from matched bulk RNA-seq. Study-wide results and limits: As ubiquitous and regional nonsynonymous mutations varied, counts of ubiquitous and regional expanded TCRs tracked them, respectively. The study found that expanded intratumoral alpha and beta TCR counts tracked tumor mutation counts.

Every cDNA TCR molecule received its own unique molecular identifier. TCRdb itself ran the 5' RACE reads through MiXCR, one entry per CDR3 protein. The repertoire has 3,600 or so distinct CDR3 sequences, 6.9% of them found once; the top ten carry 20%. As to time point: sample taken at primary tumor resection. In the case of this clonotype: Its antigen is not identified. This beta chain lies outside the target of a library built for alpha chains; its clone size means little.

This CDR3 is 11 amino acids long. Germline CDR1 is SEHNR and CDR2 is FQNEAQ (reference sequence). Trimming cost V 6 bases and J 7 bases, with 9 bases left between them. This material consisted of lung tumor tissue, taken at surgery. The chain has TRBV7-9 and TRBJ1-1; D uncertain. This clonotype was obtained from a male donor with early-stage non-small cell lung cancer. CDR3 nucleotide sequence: TGTGCCAGCAGACAGACACTTGAAGCTTTCTTT. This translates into CASRQTLEAFF. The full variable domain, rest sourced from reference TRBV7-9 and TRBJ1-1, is DTGVSQNPRHKITKRGQNVTFRCDPISEHNRLYWYRQTLGQGPEFLTYFQNEAQLEKSRLLSDRFSAERPKGSFSTLEIQRTEQGDSAMYLCASRQTLEAFFGQGTRLTVV.